These T cell receptor beta chains were read from a single sample in a study of T-cell reconstitution after alpha-beta-depleted transplantation in children. Each CDR3 protein is one row after TCRdb ran MiXCR on the PCR reads. The data contain 200,000 to 300,000 distinct CDR3 sequences, more than 20% of them seen just once; the ten biggest clones take up under 5.5%. Source: PBMCs, mostly from graft donor cells, taken 360 days after TCRalphabeta/CD19-depleted stem cell transplant. The receptors originated from a female patient between 2 and 15 years old who had a stem cell transplant for congenital amegakaryocytic thrombocytopenia, so the T cells may come from the graft donor. Both conserved end residues are part of each CDR3. Each record gives: clone size, CDR3 length, J gene, V gene, D gene, CDR3 DNA, CDR3 protein. A D gene is named only where the DNA matches it firmly. The listing skips clone size in some rows; elsewhere it reads once, few, many or a size class.

- | 14 | TRBJ2-7 | TRBV5-1 | - | TGCGCCAGCAGCTTGGAACACGACTCCTACGAGCAGTACTTC | CASSLEHDSYEQYF
few | 22 | TRBJ1-4 | TRBV4-1 | - | TGCGCCAGCAGCCAAGATTCCAGTATCGGGTCGGGACACCTCGCAACTAATGAAAAACTGTTTTTT | CASSQDSSIGSGHLATNEKLFF
- | 14 | TRBJ1-6 | TRBV27 | TRBD1 | TGTGCCAGCGCAGGGGGCTCCTATAATTCACCCCTCCACTTT | CASAGGSYNSPLHF
few | 16 | TRBJ2-7 | TRBV3-1 | TRBD1 | TGTGCCAGCAGCCAGGGCTTTGACAGGGGGTTGGACGAGCAGTACTTC | CASSQGFDRGLDEQYF
- | 15 | TRBJ2-3 | TRBV28 | TRBD2 | TGTGCCTCCCGGGCCGCGGGGGGAAGGTTAGATACGCAGTATTTT | CASRAAGGRLDTQYF
few | 15 | TRBJ2-1 | TRBV6-2/TRBV6-3 | TRBD2 | TGTGCCAGCAGCAAACCGACTAGCGGGAAGCATGAGCAGTTCTTC | CASSKPTSGKHEQFF
few | 18 | TRBJ2-5 | TRBV3-1 | TRBD2 | TGTGCCAGCAGCCGAACTGGTGCGACTAGCAGTGATCAAGAGACCCAGTACTTC | CASSRTGATSSDQETQYF
- | 16 | TRBJ2-2 | TRBV11-3 | - | TGTGCCAGCAGCTTAGGACCAAGGGGCCCCCCCGGGGAGCTGTTTTTT | CASSLGPRGPPGELFF
- | 12 | TRBJ1-1 | TRBV18 | - | TGTGCCAGCTCCATGGGCCTCACTGAAGCTTTCTTT | CASSMGLTEAFF
- | 16 | TRBJ2-3 | TRBV29-1 | - | TGCAGCGTTGAAGATCGGGAAGGGGCGAGTACAGATACGCAGTATTTT | CSVEDREGASTDTQYF
- | 14 | TRBJ1-4 | TRBV2 | - | TGTGCCAGCAGTGTTCAGGGTGACGGTGAAAAACTGTTTTTT | CASSVQGDGEKLFF
few | 15 | TRBJ2-7 | TRBV20-1 | - | TGCAGTGCTCCCCTAACAGGCGCCTTTAACTACGAGCAGTACTTC | CSAPLTGAFNYEQYF
- | 14 | TRBJ2-5 | TRBV29-1 | - | TGCAGCGTTGCGGAGTGGGGACCTCGGGAGACCCAGTACTTC | CSVAEWGPRETQYF
few | 14 | TRBJ2-2 | TRBV28 | - | TGTGCCAGCAGTTTGAGAGGGATCACCGGGGAGCTGTTTTTT | CASSLRGITGELFF
few | 14 | TRBJ1-2 | TRBV6-1 | TRBD1 | TGTGCCAGCAGTAGGGACAGATCTCTGGGCGGCTACACCTTC | CASSRDRSLGGYTF
- | 12 | TRBJ1-1 | TRBV10-3 | - | TGTGCCATCAGTGGGTCGAACACTGAAGCTTTCTTT | CAISGSNTEAFF
few | 14 | TRBJ2-7 | TRBV2 | - | TGTGCCAGCAGGCCTCATCGGGGCTCCTACGAGCAGTACTTC | CASRPHRGSYEQYF
- | 17 | TRBJ1-6 | TRBV18 | - | TGTGCCAGCTCACCATGGACAGCAAGCTCCTATAATTCACCCCTCCACTTT | CASSPWTASSYNSPLHF
many | 13 | TRBJ1-5 | TRBV12-3/TRBV12-4 | TRBD1 | TGTGCCAGCAGTTTAGAAGGGGGCTGGCCCCAGCATTTT | CASSLEGGWPQHF
- | 14 | TRBJ2-7 | TRBV6-2/TRBV6-3 | TRBD2 | TGTGCCAGTACCAGGGGACTAGCGTATTCCGAGCAGTACTTC | CASTRGLAYSEQYF
- | 13 | TRBJ2-1 | TRBV7-8 | TRBD2 | TGTGCCGTGACTAGCGGGAGTCACAATGAGCAGTTCTTC | CAVTSGSHNEQFF
few | 12 | TRBJ2-7 | TRBV5-6 | - | TGTGCCAGCAGTCAGTTCTCCTACGAGCAGTACTTC | CASSQFSYEQYF
- | 15 | TRBJ1-4 | TRBV20-1 | - | TGCAGTGCTAGTTACATCCGGGAGGGGAATGAAAAACTGTTTTTT | CSASYIREGNEKLFF
many | 15 | TRBJ2-1 | TRBV12-3/TRBV12-4 | - | TGTGCCAGCAGCCTCCCCGTGCCTGTACGTAATGAGCAGTTCTTC | CASSLPVPVRNEQFF
few | 13 | TRBJ1-2 | TRBV27 | - | TGTGCCAGCAGTTCCGACGGTACCTATGGCTACACCTTC | CASSSDGTYGYTF
few | 13 | TRBJ2-1 | TRBV12-3/TRBV12-4 | TRBD2 | TGTGCCAGCAGCCTAGCGGGGGGCTATGAGCAGTTCTTC | CASSLAGGYEQFF
- | 15 | TRBJ2-7 | TRBV4-1 | - | TGCGCCAGCAGCCAAGTTGCAGGACCGGGGTGGGAGCAGTACTTC | CASSQVAGPGWEQYF
few | 16 | TRBJ2-2 | TRBV24-1 | TRBD2 | TGTGCCACCAGTGATTTTGCCGGGAGGAGCACCGGGGAGCTGTTTTTT | CATSDFAGRSTGELFF
many | 17 | TRBJ2-1 | TRBV7-2 | - | TGTGCCAGCAGCTTACAAGGAGGGGGGCCCCCCTACAATGAGCAGTTCTTC | CASSLQGGGPPYNEQFF
- | 16 | TRBJ2-7 | TRBV7-2 | TRBD2 | TGTGCCAGCAGCCCCCGGGAGGGCTCAAACTTCTACGAGCAGTACTTC | CASSPREGSNFYEQYF
- | 13 | TRBJ1-4 | TRBV5-1 | - | TGCGCCAGCAGCTTGATGCTGAATGAAAAACTGTTTTTT | CASSLMLNEKLFF
- | 12 | TRBJ1-2 | TRBV29-1 | TRBD1 | TGCAGCGTTCACAGGGGAGGCTATGGCTACACCTTC | CSVHRGGYGYTF
- | 17 | TRBJ2-2 | TRBV5-1 | TRBD1 | TGCGCCAGCAGCTTGAATCCGGGACAGGGGAAATCCGGGGAGCTGTTTTTT | CASSLNPGQGKSGELFF
- | 16 | TRBJ2-7 | TRBV11-2 | - | TGTGCCAGCAGTCCACCCGGAGCGGAGCCCTCCTACGAGCAGTACTTC | CASSPPGAEPSYEQYF
many | 14 | TRBJ2-2 | TRBV27 | - | TGTGCCAGCAGTATCCAATTGAACACCGGGGAGCTGTTTTTT | CASSIQLNTGELFF
- | 11 | TRBJ1-1 | TRBV5-1 | - | TGCGCCAGCAGGGTGAACACTGAAGCTTTCTTT | CASRVNTEAFF